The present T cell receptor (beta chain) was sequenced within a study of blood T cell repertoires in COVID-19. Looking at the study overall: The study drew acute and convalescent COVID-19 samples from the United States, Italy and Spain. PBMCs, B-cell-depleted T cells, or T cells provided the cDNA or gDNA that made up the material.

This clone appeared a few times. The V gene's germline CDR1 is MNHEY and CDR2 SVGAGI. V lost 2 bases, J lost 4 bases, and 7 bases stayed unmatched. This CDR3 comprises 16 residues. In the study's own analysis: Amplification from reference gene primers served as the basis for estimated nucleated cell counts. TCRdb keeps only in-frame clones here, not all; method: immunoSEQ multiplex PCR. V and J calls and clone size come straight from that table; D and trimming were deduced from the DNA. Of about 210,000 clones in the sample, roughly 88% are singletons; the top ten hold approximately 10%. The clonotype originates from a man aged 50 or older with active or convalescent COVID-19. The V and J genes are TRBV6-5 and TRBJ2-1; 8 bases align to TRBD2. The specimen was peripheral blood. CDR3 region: CASSYARGGAYNEQFF. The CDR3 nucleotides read TGTGCCAGCAGTTACGCCCGGGGGGGGGCTTACAATGAGCAGTTCTTC.